This TCR beta chain emerged from a study of T-cell reconstitution after alpha-beta-depleted transplantation in children. It was with unique molecular identifiers that the TCRbeta library was prepared. One entry per CDR3 protein results from TCRdb running MiXCR on the PCR reads. The sample carries about 540,000 distinct CDR3 sequences, around 18% recorded once. The CDR3 spans 15 residues. V dropped 9 bases and J dropped 4 bases, with 19 bases sitting between them. Germline V lookup: CDR1 KGHDR, CDR2 SFDVKD. This clonotype has a handful of counts. Material: PBMCs from the stem cell graft donor, obtained from the stem cell graft. The TCR comes from a human donor who donated a stem cell graft to a child with acute lymphoblastic leukemia. This chain connects TRBV24-1 to TRBJ2-3, with D perhaps TRBD2 (6 bases). CDR3 region: CATEGTAGLADTQYF. The DNA for the CDR3 is TGTGCCACCGAAGGAACGGCGGGGTTGGCAGATACGCAGTATTTT.